The 19 T cell receptor beta chains listed next were all sequenced from one sample in a study of patients and donors after allogeneic stem cell transplantation. MiXCR, applied by TCRdb to the RT-PCR reads, yields one record per CDR3 protein. The sample includes tens of thousands of distinct CDR3 sequences, around 7% of them seen just once. The source material was blood, either unsorted or a sorted T cell fraction (not recorded which). These receptors were collected from a human donor who was either an allogeneic HSCT recipient or a stem cell or donor lymphocyte infusion donor (not recorded which). It is not recorded whose cells these are; they may come from a transplant donor.

The chain has TRBV18 and TRBJ2-1; D is possibly TRBD2 (5 bases). CDR3 length: 16 residues. From germline, CDR1 is KGHSH and CDR2 LQKENI. Trimming stripped 3 bases from V and 4 bases from J, with 16 bases between. As DNA, the CDR3 is TGTGCCAGCTCACCCGGGGTACAGAAATCTTACAATGAGCAGTTCTTC. Translation gives CASSPGVQKSYNEQFF.

The sample holds many counts of this clonotype. The rearrangement joins TRBV24-1 to TRBJ2-2; D assignment may be TRBD1 or TRBD2 (5 bases each). The CDR3 loop spans 17 amino acids. Germline CDR1 KGHDR, CDR2 SFDVKD. V was pared by 4 bases and J by 4 bases, with 18 bases between. The CDR3 loop reads CATSDPGARVGTGELFF. In DNA form, the CDR3 reads TGTGCCACCAGTGACCCCGGGGCCAGGGTGGGCACCGGGGAGCTGTTTTTT.

V and J are TRBV3-1 and TRBJ2-1; a weak D match, TRBD1 (6 bases). The CDR3 is made up of 14 amino acids. CDR1 and CDR2 from the germline V gene are LGHDT and YNNKEL (reference sequence). V lost 4 bases to trimming and J lost 3 bases, with 10 bases between them. The CDR3 region is CASSPRGSYNEQFF. The CDR3 DNA reads TGTGCCAGCAGCCCCAGGGGAAGCTACAATGAGCAGTTCTTC.

This clonotype was found once. This chain uses TRBV5-1 with TRBJ2-5; tentatively, D is TRBD1 (6 bases). The CDR3 is 15 residues long. Germline V gene lookup returns CDR1 SGHRS and CDR2 YFSETQ. Between the trimmed V and J ends, which lost 4 bases and 5 bases, there was a span of 18 bases. The CDR3 spells CASSKRGGAEETQYF. In DNA form, the CDR3 reads TGCGCCAGCAGCAAAAGAGGGGGAGCGGAGGAGACCCAGTACTTC.

In this sample, this clonotype turned up many times. The chain recombines TRBV6-5 with TRBJ2-1, with 8 bases lining up with TRBD1. Looked up from germline, CDR1 is MNHEY and CDR2 is SVGAGI. The CDR3 is 15 residues long. J gave up 3 bases and V 8 bases, and 9 bases lay outside the gene matches. CDR3: CASFATGTGYNEQFF. CDR3 DNA: TGTGCCAGCTTTGCCACCGGGACAGGCTACAATGAGCAGTTCTTC.

CDR3 DNA sequence: TGTGCAAGTCGCCTCGGACAGAATGCCCTCCCCTTGGATTCACCCCTCCACTTT. Its protein is CASRLGQNALPLDSPLHF. The chain couples TRBV12-2 to TRBJ1-6. TRBV12-2 is a listed pseudogene. The CDR3 sequence is 18 residues long.

The table lists this clonotype with a few counts. The chain couples TRBV27 to TRBJ2-5; unclear D gene. Trimming removed 6 bases at V and 2 bases at J, with 10 bases between. Germline-derived CDR1 and CDR2 are MNHEY and SMNVEV (reference sequence). The CDR3 is 13 amino acids. The CDR3 spells CASRPGTQETQYF. In DNA form, the CDR3 reads TGTGCCAGCAGGCCAGGTACACAAGAGACCCAGTACTTC.

This clonotype was counted at least ten times. In nucleotides, the CDR3 is TGTGCCATCAGTTCGAGGGGCAATGAGCAGTTCTTC. This gives the protein CAISSRGNEQFF. This chain connects TRBV10-3 to TRBJ2-1, with D possibly called TRBD1 or TRBD2 (5 bases each). CDR3 size: 12 residues. Trimming removed 5 bases at V and 6 bases at J, with 8 bases between. Germline V gene data show CDR1 as ENHRY and CDR2 as SYGVKD.

This clonotype was found a few times. The J gene is TRBJ2-5, the V gene TRBV5-6, with D hard to call. CDR3 length: 13 residues. V lost 0 bases, J lost 2 bases, and 5 bases lay in between. CDR1 SGHDT and CDR2 YYEEEE come from the germline V gene. The CDR3 DNA follows: TGTGCCAGCAGCTTGGCAGCGCAAGAGACCCAGTACTTC. The encoded protein is CASSLAAQETQYF.

This clonotype has more than one count but fewer than ten. The rearrangement links TRBV18 to TRBJ2-3, with 13 bases identical to TRBD2. The germline CDR1 and CDR2 sequences are KGHSH and LQKENI. The junction had 18 bases not matched to a gene; V was cut back by 3 bases and J by 6 bases. CDR3 length: 20 amino acids. The CDR3 reads CASSPVQLAGGRWADDTQYF. The CDR3 DNA follows: TGTGCCAGCTCACCTGTTCAACTAGCGGGAGGGCGATGGGCCGACGATACGCAGTATTTT.

This clonotype was counted at least ten times. V usage is TRBV12-3 or TRBV12-4 and J usage is TRBJ1-2; 9 positions agree with TRBD1. The CDR3 spans 15 residues. Trimming cost V 3 bases and J 13 bases; bases outside gene matches: 15. As DNA, the CDR3 is TGTGCCAGCAGTTTCCAAGGACAGGGGCGATCCCTCTCCACCTTC. This gives the protein CASSFQGQGRSLSTF.

This clonotype was detected many times. V usage is TRBV3-1 and J usage is TRBJ1-6; maybe TRBD1 (6 bases). Germline V lookup: CDR1 LGHDT, CDR2 YNNKEL (reference sequence). Trimming removed 1 base at V and 7 bases at J, with 8 bases between. The CDR3 consists of 14 residues. CDR3 DNA sequence: TGTGCCAGCAGCCAAGCACAGGGCAATTCACCCCTCCACTTT. Its translation is CASSQAQGNSPLHF. The complete variable domain, with remaining parts taken from reference TRBV3-1 and TRBJ1-6, reads DTAVSQTPKYLVTQMGNDKSIKCEQNLGHDTMYWYKQDSKKFLKIMFSYNNKELIINETVPNRFSPKSPDKAHLNLHINSLELGDSAVYFCASSQAQGNSPLHFGNGTRLTVT.

V gene TRBV3-1 combines with J gene TRBJ2-7; 10 nucleotides match TRBD1. Germline V gene lookup returns CDR1 LGHDT and CDR2 YNNKEL (reference sequence). Germline trimming cut 3 bases from V and 3 bases from J; bases unmatched to any gene: 2. The CDR3 runs to 14 residues. The CDR3: CASSQGQGFYEQYF. CDR3 bases: TGTGCCAGCAGCCAGGGACAGGGGTTCTACGAGCAGTACTTC.

The sample holds many counts of this clonotype. This chain links TRBV6-2 or TRBV6-3 with TRBJ2-5, with D unclear. Germline CDR1 and CDR2: MNHEY and SVGEGT. The V and J ends lost 5 bases and 5 bases respectively, with 12 bases between them. The CDR3 contains 13 residues. The CDR3 DNA reads TGTGCCAGCAGTCCGTTCGAGGAGGAGACCCAGTACTTC. This sequence encodes CASSPFEEETQYF.

V and J are TRBV7-2 and TRBJ2-1; 16 positions match TRBD2. The CDR3 length is 19 residues. Losses at the gene ends were 5 bases for V and 0 bases for J; bases not matched to a gene: 7. Looked up from germline, CDR1 is SGHTA and CDR2 is FQGNSA. The CDR3 nucleotides are TGTGCCAGCAGCCCAGGGACTAGCGGGAGGGCCCTCTCCTACAATGAGCAGTTCTTC. Translating gives CASSPGTSGRALSYNEQFF.

This chain's CDR3 is CASSQDWKFPGAFYGYTF. CDR3 sequence (DNA): TGTGCCAGCAGCCAAGATTGGAAGTTCCCAGGGGCCTTCTATGGCTACACCTTC. The chain employs TRBV4-2 and TRBJ1-2, with D possibly TRBD1 on 6 matching bases. V gave up 0 bases and J gave up 4 bases, with 21 bases separating them. The CDR3 runs 18 residues. Germline V gives CDR1 LGHNA, CDR2 YNFKEQ.

This clonotype was recorded a few times. This CDR3 is CASSYLAGGLGTQYF. In nucleotides, the CDR3 is TGTGCCAGCAGTTACCTAGCGGGAGGGCTAGGGACCCAGTACTTC. V and J are TRBV6-5 and TRBJ2-5; 12 bases are a match to TRBD2. The CDR3 has 15 residues. V trimming: 2 bases; J trimming: 7 bases; junction bases outside the gene matches: 5. Germline loops: CDR1 MNHEY, CDR2 SVGAGI.

This clonotype was counted many times. The V gene is TRBV10-3, the J gene TRBJ1-1; possibly TRBD1 for D (5 bases). V lost 2 bases, J lost 3 bases, and 7 bases lay in between. This CDR3 has 13 residues. From germline, CDR1 is ENHRY and CDR2 SYGVKD. The CDR3 region is CAISEGGDTEAFF. CDR3 DNA: TGTGCCATCAGTGAGGGGGGAGACACTGAAGCTTTCTTT.

This clonotype has a handful of counts. V gene TRBV27 combines with J gene TRBJ2-2, with a weak D call TRBD1 (5 bases). CDR3 length equals 15 residues. V gave up 3 bases and J gave up 4 bases, with 12 bases separating them. Germline CDR1 is MNHEY and CDR2 is SMNVEV (reference sequence). This chain's CDR3 is CASSLASGATGELFF. In DNA, the CDR3 is TGTGCCAGCAGTTTGGCTTCTGGGGCCACCGGGGAGCTGTTTTTT.